This T cell receptor beta chain is from a study of blood T cell repertoires in COVID-19 (dated by TCRdb to the early 2020s). For the study in its entirety: Samples from collaborators originated in the United States, Italy and Spain and spanned both the acute and convalescent phases of COVID-19. Where available, HLA class I and class II types were taken from metadata supplied by the sample provider and were not determined by assay-based typing. A freely available public database, intended as a resource for researchers studying the immune response to SARS-CoV-2, is where the repertoires were released. The sample metadata nearly always contained a de-identified subject ID, COVID-19 status, age in years and sex. The prospective study material was composed of cDNA or gDNA derived from T cells, B-cell-depleted T cells, or PBMCs. Samples came from the ongoing ImmuneRACE study (first 160 participants) plus 1,254 subjects from 6 global collaborators. The dataset comprised deeply sampled blood TCRbeta repertoires from subjects exposed to, actively infected with, or recovered from COVID-19.

V gives up 7 bases and J gives up 5 bases, and the segment between their germline ends measures 15 bases. The CDR3 contains 12 residues, cysteine and phenylalanine counted. The DNA shown is the 36-base CDR3, in frame from base 1. CDR1 and CDR2 are read off the germline V gene as SQVTM and ANQGSEA. Study-wide findings and limitations: Clinical and demographic metadata were provided uncurated, with the amount varying by source and participant.

Collaborating institutions collected whole blood in K2EDTA tubes following their own protocols. Collaborator samples were shipped for TCRbeta analysis as frozen whole blood, isolated PBMCs, or DNA extracted from either sample type. TCRbeta CDR3 regions were amplified from genomic DNA using the immunoSEQ Assay, a bias-controlled multiplex PCR. The authors processed their data as follows. Nucleated cell counts per sample were estimated from amplification of reference gene primers within the assay. To quantify the absolute abundance of each unique TCRbeta CDR3 rearrangement, sequence reads were collapsed and filtered. For each sample, productive Simpson clonality was calculated by taking the square root of Simpson's diversity index across productive rearrangements. What TCRdb holds here is the immuneACCESS table cut down to in-frame rearrangements. Part of the clones is not present; checked against another copy, under half of the missing clones reflect an unresolved V gene, and the others are unexplained. V and J calls and clone size are copied from that table; D and trimming were computed from the DNA. Counted in this sample were just under 30,000 clones; 80% of them appeared once. Under 50% of the sample comes from the top ten.

Remarks on this clone: Its antigen is still unknown. Nothing much larger sits one base from this clone, and base qualities are not available.

The sequence is built from TRBV29-1 and TRBJ2-7; the D region possibly corresponds to TRBD2 (5 bases align). The sequenced sample was peripheral blood. This TCR was sampled from a woman aged 70-85 years with acute or convalescent COVID-19. The DNA sequence is as follows: TGCAGCGCAGGAGGCTGGGAGAACGAGCAGTACTTC. Protein translation: CSAGGWENEQYF.